These 18 T cell receptor beta chains came from one sample sequenced in a study of beta chain features in type 1 diabetes. Whole-study results and caveats: Within each of all four CD4+ subsets, Type 1 diabetes patients had TCRB CDR3s that were moderately but significantly shorter.

These receptors' antigens are unknown. The sequenced template was cDNA made from the entire isolated RNA. Libraries were prepared by immunoSEQ multiplex PCR; TCRdb keeps only in-frame clonotypes and omits some of them. The table has about 160,000 clones, approximately 7.8% seen once. Sequenced material: central memory CD4+ T cells from blood. The receptors were gathered from a woman between 40 and 50 years old with type 1 diabetes.

The gene calls are TRBV29-1 and TRBJ2-2; possible D gene TRBD2, 5 bases. V was trimmed by 6 bases and J by 7 bases, leaving 15 bases between them. This CDR3 comprises 13 residues. Germline values: CDR1 SQVTM, CDR2 ANQGSEA. CDR3 nucleotides: TGCAGCGTCGCCTATAAAGGAGGCGGGGAGCTGTTTTTT. This gives the protein CSVAYKGGGELFF.

The CDR3 DNA reads TGCAGCGTGGTTCAGGGGATGGGCTATGGCTACACCTTC. It is translated as CSVVQGMGYGYTF. This chain uses TRBV29-1 with TRBJ1-2; D may be TRBD1 (6 bases). CDR3 length equals 13 residues. With 6 bases removed from V and 4 bases from J, the gap between germline ends came to 15 bases. Germline V lookup: CDR1 SQVTM, CDR2 ANQGSEA.

A few counts support this clone. V and J are TRBV6-6 and TRBJ1-1; D call uncertain. CDR1 and CDR2 (germline): MNHNY, SVGAGI (reference sequence). Between the trimmed V and J ends, which lost 3 bases and 10 bases, there was a span of 9 bases. The CDR3 has 11 amino acids. CDR3 sequence: CASSYKRGAFF. DNA for the CDR3: TGTGCCAGCAGTTATAAGCGAGGAGCTTTCTTT.

This clone was seen a handful of times. The CDR3 here is CSVEDPQGDLHEQYF. The CDR3 DNA sequence: TGCAGCGTTGAAGATCCCCAGGGCGATCTTCACGAGCAGTACTTC. The V and J genes are TRBV29-1 and TRBJ2-7, with TRBD1 as a possible D gene (5 bases). V lost 0 bases, J lost 5 bases, and 17 bases lay in between. The length of the CDR3 is 15 residues. CDR1 and CDR2 from the germline V gene are SQVTM and ANQGSEA.

Here the CDR3 reads CASSGREQYF. DNA for the CDR3: TGCGCCAGCAGCGGGAGGGAGCAGTACTTC. The chain links TRBV5-1 to TRBJ2-7; perhaps TRBD2 as D (6 bases). Looked up from germline, CDR1 is SGHRS and CDR2 is YFSETQ. The CDR3 covers 10 residues. Trimming took off 4 bases at V and 7 bases at J, with 6 bases between the two ends.

This clone was seen only a few times. The gene calls are TRBV6-5 and TRBJ2-2; a possible D gene is TRBD2 (5 bases). CDR3 size: 15 residues. The V end was cut by 10 bases, the J end by 6 bases, with 21 bases between. Germline CDR1 reads MNHEY; CDR2 reads SVGAGI. CDR3 nucleotide sequence: TGTGCCACCACAACTCCGGGGATCCGGGCCGGGGAGCTGTTTTTT. It codes for CATTTPGIRAGELFF.

The rearrangement uses TRBV30 and TRBJ1-2; TRBD1 aligns across 10 bases. This CDR3 has 15 residues. Looked up from germline, CDR1 is GTSNPN and CDR2 is SVGIG (reference sequence). The V gene end was trimmed by 5 bases and the J gene end by 6 bases; junction bases not matched to a gene: 12. The CDR3 DNA reads as TGTGCCTGGGGATTTTCGGGACAGGGGAATCATGGCTACACCTTC. It is translated as CAWGFSGQGNHGYTF.

This clone was detected many times. The rearrangement uses TRBV7-2 and TRBJ1-1; weak D call: TRBD1 (6 bases). V lost 3 bases to trimming and J lost 7 bases, with 12 bases between them. Germline V CDR1 and CDR2: SGHTA, FQGNSA. The CDR3 loop spans 13 amino acids. CDR3 sequence reads: CASSFDGQLEAFF. The CDR3 bases are TGTGCCAGCAGCTTTGACGGACAGCTTGAAGCTTTCTTT.

This clone has a handful of counts. This chain links TRBV20-1 with TRBJ1-2; D gene ambiguous. Germline CDR1 DFQATT, CDR2 SNEGSKA (reference sequence). This CDR3 spans 11 amino acids. V shed 7 bases and J shed 6 bases, with 12 bases lying between them. CDR3 amino acids: CSGGRGDGYTF. CDR3 bases: TGCAGTGGCGGAAGAGGCGATGGCTACACCTTC.

This clone was seen a handful of times. V usage is TRBV28 and J usage is TRBJ2-3; no clear D gene. CDR3 length: 12 residues. V was pared by 8 bases and J by 2 bases, with 8 bases between. Germline V gives CDR1 MDHEN, CDR2 SYDVKM. CDR3 loop: CASAEFTDTQYF. CDR3 DNA: TGTGCCAGCGCGGAGTTCACAGATACGCAGTATTTT.

This clone occurred a few times. J is TRBJ1-2 and V is TRBV5-6, with a tentative D call TRBD1 (5 bases). V was cut by 4 bases and J by 6 bases, with 22 bases left in between. The length of the CDR3 is 16 residues. Germline CDR1 is SGHDT and CDR2 is YYEEEE. The CDR3 here is CASSLLGRGARNGYTF. In nucleotides, the CDR3 is TGTGCCAGCAGCCTACTCGGGCGCGGGGCCCGGAATGGCTACACCTTC. The full variable domain, rest sourced from reference TRBV5-6 and TRBJ1-2, is DAGVTQSPTHLIKTRGQQVTLRCSPKSGHDTVSWYQQALGQGPQFIFQYYEEEERQRGNFPDRFSGHQFPNYSSELNVNALLLGDSALYLCASSLLGRGARNGYTFGSGTRLTVV.

The chain combines TRBV5-1 with TRBJ2-1; D gene ambiguous. The germline V gene has CDR1 SGHRS and CDR2 YFSETQ. This CDR3 contains 11 residues. Deletions cut 2 bases from V and 5 bases from J, with 2 bases between. The CDR3 loop is CASSFNNEQFF. DNA for the CDR3: TGCGCCAGCAGCTTTAACAATGAGCAGTTCTTC.

The gene calls are TRBV28 and TRBJ2-7, with D perhaps TRBD1 (5 bases). The length of the CDR3 is 13 residues. Germline values: CDR1 MDHEN, CDR2 SYDVKM. The germline V and J ends were trimmed by 2 bases and 7 bases, with 12 bases remaining between them. The CDR3 DNA reads TGTGCCAGCAGTTTACCCCAGGGTCTTGAGCAGTACTTC. Translation gives CASSLPQGLEQYF.

The V call is TRBV6-5, the J call TRBJ1-2; D gene uncertain. Trimming left V 2 bases short and J 1 base short, with 11 bases between. The CDR3 sequence is 15 residues long. In germline, CDR1 is MNHEY, CDR2 SVGAGI. CDR3 in amino acids: CASSYMDGLNYGYTF. CDR3 nucleotides: TGTGCCAGCAGTTACATGGACGGACTTAACTATGGCTACACCTTC.

J is TRBJ2-3 and V is TRBV11-2, with a tentative D call TRBD2 (5 bases). V was clipped by 3 bases and J by 5 bases, with 6 bases between them. The CDR3 extends over 12 amino acids. Germline CDR1 is SGHAT and CDR2 is FQNNGV. The CDR3 DNA follows: TGTGCCAGCAGCTTGGCGGGAGATACGCAGTATTTT. It is translated as CASSLAGDTQYF.

This clone was seen only a few times. This chain joins TRBV7-9 and TRBJ2-7; weak D call: TRBD1 (5 bases). Germline CDR1 is SEHNR and CDR2 is FQNEAQ (reference sequence). The CDR3 spans 12 residues. Trimming took off 5 bases at V and 2 bases at J, with 7 bases between the two ends. The CDR3 protein is CASSHRTYEQYF. CDR3 coding DNA: TGTGCCAGCAGCCACAGGACCTACGAGCAGTACTTC.

The rearrangement joins TRBV2 to TRBJ2-7, with unresolved D. Germline CDR1 is SNHLY and CDR2 is FYNNEI. There are 12 residues in the CDR3. Trimming cost V 6 bases and J 2 bases, with 8 bases left between them. The CDR3 DNA reads TGTGCCAGCAGGATAACGGCCTACGAGCAGTACTTC. Translation gives CASRITAYEQYF.

This clone has at least ten counts. The same CDR3 can be traced to other DNA sequences in this sample. V usage is TRBV7-9 and J usage is TRBJ1-3, with a possible D match to TRBD1 (6 bases). The CDR3 runs to 14 residues. Germline V CDR1 and CDR2: SEHNR, FQNEAQ (reference sequence). Trimming took off 6 bases at V and 1 base at J, with 10 bases between the two ends. The CDR3 DNA reads TGTGCCAGCAGTCAACAGGGATCTGGAAACACCATATATTTT. As protein: CASSQQGSGNTIYF.